The 21 T cell receptor beta chains given below trace back to one sample, sequenced in a study of cytomegalovirus exposure and HLA in healthy donors. This PCR relied on a set of 60 Vbeta primers and 13 Jbeta primers. This table comes from immunoSEQ multiplex PCR, and its TCRdb copy is limited to in-frame clones, with some not included. The sample holds 100,000 to 120,000 clones, 75% to 85% seen once. The specimen sequenced was PBMCs. The origin of the receptors is a man aged 18-30 years in good health and CMV-seronegative.

The chain carries TRBV5-4 and TRBJ1-1, with D perhaps matching TRBD1 (5 bases). V was trimmed by 9 bases and J by 6 bases, leaving 12 bases between them. The CDR3 loop spans 11 amino acids. Germline lookup yields CDR1 SGHNT and CDR2 YYREEE (reference sequence). CDR3: CATQGRSEAFF. The CDR3 bases are TGTGCCACCCAGGGTAGGTCTGAAGCTTTCTTT.

The rearrangement joins TRBV4-1 to TRBJ2-7; no clear D gene. The V end lost 0 bases, the J end lost 6 bases, and 15 bases lay between the germline ends. CDR3 length: 15 amino acids. CDR1 is MGHRA, CDR2 YSYEKL, per germline. CDR3 amino acids: CASSQDPPRKGEQYF. DNA for the CDR3: TGCGCCAGCAGCCAAGACCCCCCTAGAAAAGGCGAGCAGTACTTC.

This chain links TRBV9 with TRBJ2-7; TRBD2 matches 10 bases. This CDR3 region has 15 residues. CDR1 and CDR2 from the germline V gene are SGDLS and YYNGEE. V lost 2 bases to trimming and J lost 7 bases; unmatched junction nucleotides: 9. CDR3: CASSVRPGLAKEQYF. In DNA form, the CDR3 reads TGTGCCAGCAGCGTGAGGCCGGGACTAGCGAAAGAGCAGTACTTC.

The chain employs TRBV29-1 and TRBJ1-5, with a weak D call TRBD1 (6 bases). Germline values: CDR1 SQVTM, CDR2 ANQGSEA. The CDR3 is made up of 13 amino acids. V gave up 5 bases and J gave up 2 bases, with 10 bases separating them. The CDR3 here is CSVLEGGNQPQHF. CDR3 DNA: TGCAGCGTTCTCGAGGGGGGCAATCAGCCCCAGCATTTT.

The genes are TRBV30 and TRBJ2-7; TRBD1 aligns across 7 bases. Germline loops: CDR1 GTSNPN, CDR2 SVGIG (reference sequence). The CDR3 runs to 15 residues. The ends lost 0 bases at V and 0 bases at J; junction bases unmatched: 5. The CDR3: CAWSVTGASSYEQYF. DNA of the CDR3: TGTGCCTGGAGTGTAACAGGGGCCTCCTCCTACGAGCAGTACTTC.

The genes are TRBV4-3 and TRBJ2-7, with D uncertain. Trimming left V 2 bases short and J 0 bases short, with 11 bases between. The CDR3 sequence is 15 residues long. Germline values: CDR1 LGHNA, CDR2 YSLEER. The CDR3 loop is CASSQYSLSSYEQYF. Written as DNA, the CDR3 is TGCGCCAGCAGCCAATACAGTCTCTCCTCCTACGAGCAGTACTTC.

Here the CDR3 reads CAIGDRGHEKLFF. CDR3 nucleotides: TGTGCCATCGGGGACAGGGGCCATGAAAAACTGTTTTTT. The chain is built from TRBV10-3 and TRBJ1-4; 10 bases agree with TRBD1. The CDR3 is 13 amino acids. V gave up 8 bases and J gave up 6 bases; unmatched junction bases: 3. CDR1 is ENHRY, CDR2 SYGVKD, per germline.

The chain couples TRBV27 to TRBJ2-7; D gene ambiguous. With 2 bases removed from V and 3 bases from J, the gap between germline ends came to 11 bases. Germline V gene data show CDR1 as MNHEY and CDR2 as SMNVEV (reference sequence). This CDR3 has 14 amino acids. CDR3 sequence (DNA): TGTGCCAGCAGTTTAGGCCCCACTATCTACGAGCAGTACTTC. Its protein is CASSLGPTIYEQYF.

V usage is TRBV27 and J usage is TRBJ2-3, with a tentative D call TRBD2 (6 bases). The CDR3 runs 18 residues. Germline V gene data show CDR1 as MNHEY and CDR2 as SMNVEV (reference sequence). The V end was cut by 4 bases, the J end by 1 base, with 21 bases between. The CDR3 loop reads CASSSTSNAMGGTDTQYF. CDR3 nucleotide sequence: TGTGCCAGCAGTTCCACTAGCAACGCCATGGGGGGCACAGATACGCAGTATTTT.

This clone was counted between two and nine times. The rearrangement uses TRBV6-5 and TRBJ1-5; 7 positions match TRBD1. This CDR3 has 13 residues. Germline-derived CDR1 and CDR2 are MNHEY and SVGAGI. V lost 6 bases to trimming and J lost 7 bases; unmatched junction nucleotides: 6. As DNA, the CDR3 is TGTGCCAGCAGCCCCGGGACAGTACAGCCCCAGCATTTT. Translation gives CASSPGTVQPQHF.

This clone was observed a handful of times. The junction departs from germline at one end; a sequencing error may be responsible. The CDR3 DNA sequence: TGTGCTAGCAGCTTAGCGTCCGGACTACAGGAGCAGTTCTTC. Its translation is CASSLASGLQEQFF. The rearrangement uses TRBV7-7 and TRBJ2-1; weak D call: TRBD2 (6 bases). From germline, CDR1 is SSHAT and CDR2 FNYEAQ (reference sequence). The CDR3 totals 14 residues.

The V gene is TRBV19, the J gene TRBJ2-7, with 7 positions matching TRBD2. This CDR3 contains 15 residues. J gave up 2 bases and V 6 bases, and 10 bases lay outside the gene matches. CDR1 and CDR2 from the germline V gene are LNHDA and SQIVND (reference sequence). CDR3 sequence reads: CASSSTGGPTYEQYF. Here the CDR3 DNA reads TGTGCCAGTAGCAGCACGGGGGGACCAACCTACGAGCAGTACTTC.

Notes on this clone: At one end the junction does not follow the germline gene, possibly because of a read error. V usage is TRBV7-7 and J usage is TRBJ2-3; D possibly uses TRBD1 or TRBD2 (7 bases each). Germline-derived CDR1 and CDR2 are SSHAT and FNYEAQ (reference sequence). The CDR3 length is 13 residues. In nucleotides, the CDR3 is TGTGCTAGCAGCGGGACAGCCACAGATACGCAGTATTTT. It yields the protein CASSGTATDTQYF.

The chain employs TRBV12-5 and TRBJ1-5; 12 nucleotides agree with TRBD1. J was trimmed by 2 bases and V by 5 bases; bases with no gene match: 10. The CDR3 is 18 amino acids. Germline V gene lookup returns CDR1 LGHNT and CDR2 FRNRAP. For the CDR3, the DNA is TGTGCTAGTGGTGATCGGGACAGGGGGCTTTTGGGCAATCAGCCCCAGCATTTT. The encoded protein is CASGDRDRGLLGNQPQHF.

This clone was seen only a few times. The CDR3 protein is CASSPRGSEKLFF. The CDR3 bases are TGTGCCAGTAGTCCCCGAGGGAGTGAAAAACTGTTTTTT. This chain connects TRBV19 to TRBJ1-4; no clear D. The CDR3 runs 13 residues. Trimming took 5 bases from V and 7 from J, leaving 11 bases between them. The V gene's germline CDR1 is LNHDA and CDR2 SQIVND (reference sequence).

The rearrangement joins TRBV28 to TRBJ2-1, with D unclear. The CDR3 is 14 amino acids. From germline, CDR1 is MDHEN and CDR2 SYDVKM. V was trimmed by 7 bases and J by 7 bases, leaving 17 bases between them. CDR3 region: CASTSSRVGNEQFF. In nucleotides, the CDR3 is TGTGCCAGCACCTCCTCACGGGTTGGGAATGAGCAGTTCTTC. The variable domain in full, completed from reference TRBV28 and TRBJ2-1, reads DVKVTQSSRYLVKRTGEKVFLECVQDMDHENMFWYRQDPGLGLRLIYFSYDVKMKEKGDIPEGYSVSREKKERFSLILESASTNQTSMYLCASTSSRVGNEQFFGPGTRLTVL.

V gene TRBV19 combines with J gene TRBJ2-2, with D maybe TRBD2 (6 bases). The CDR3 runs to 17 residues. Germline V gene data show CDR1 as LNHDA and CDR2 as SQIVND (reference sequence). V was trimmed by 4 bases and J by 4 bases, leaving 19 bases between them. CDR3 residues: CASSTPRGIGSTGELFF. CDR3 DNA sequence: TGTGCCAGTAGTACCCCCCGCGGGATAGGGTCCACCGGGGAGCTGTTTTTT.

The V and J genes are TRBV7-9 and TRBJ2-7; D is uncertain. The CDR3 contains 15 residues. V was clipped by 4 bases and J by 0 bases, with 13 bases between them. Per germline, CDR1 SEHNR and CDR2 FQNEAQ (reference sequence). CDR3 sequence reads: CASSSTLASSYEQYF. The CDR3 DNA reads as TGTGCCAGCAGCTCCACCCTCGCGAGCTCCTACGAGCAGTACTTC.

This chain uses TRBV15 with TRBJ2-1, with TRBD2 identical over 11 bases. Losses at the gene ends were 1 base for V and 9 bases for J; bases not matched to a gene: 8. Germline V lookup: CDR1 LNHNV, CDR2 YYDKDF (reference sequence). This CDR3 comprises 16 residues. The CDR3 here is CATSRAGLAVSGEQFF. CDR3 nucleotide sequence: TGTGCCACCAGCAGAGCGGGACTAGCGGTTTCGGGTGAGCAGTTCTTC.

This rearrangement joins TRBV25-1 to TRBJ2-7, with 12 nucleotides matching TRBD1. V gave up 7 bases and J gave up 5 bases; unmatched junction bases: 6. The germline V gene has CDR1 MGHDK and CDR2 SYGVNS. The CDR3 consists of 14 residues. The CDR3 reads CASMGTGGYHEQYF. CDR3 DNA: TGTGCCAGCATGGGGACAGGGGGCTACCACGAGCAGTACTTC.

The J gene is TRBJ1-2, the V gene TRBV27, with 8 bases fitting TRBD1. CDR3 length equals 16 residues. CDR1 and CDR2 from the germline V gene are MNHEY and SMNVEV (reference sequence). Trimming removed 5 bases from V and 8 bases from J; junction bases left unmatched: 16. The CDR3 sequence: CASSLRQDRGSRGYTF. In nucleotides, the CDR3 is TGTGCCAGCAGTCTAAGACAAGACAGGGGATCCAGAGGCTACACCTTC.